Following are 3 T cell receptor beta chains from one sample sequenced in a study of T cell repertoires in cytomegalovirus infection. TCRdb reanalysed the reads using MiXCR and keeps one entry per CDR3 protein. The sample holds a few hundred thousand distinct CDR3 sequences; about 18% are singletons and the top ten take 40% to 55%. Sequencing was performed on CD8+ T cells from PBMCs. All receptors come from a human donor in good health (CMV status not recorded). Some clones in this sample may be carry-over from other donors' samples.

This clonotype was seen many times. The chain uses TRBV6-5 and TRBJ2-1, with 7 nucleotides matching TRBD2. Germline CDR1 MNHEY, CDR2 SVGAGI. The CDR3 runs to 15 residues. After removal of 8 bases from V and 5 bases from J, the junction contained 12 bases not matched to a gene. CDR3 nucleotide sequence: TGTGCCAGCTCCACCGAGGCGGGGGAGGACAATGAGCAGTTCTTC. It translates to CASSTEAGEDNEQFF.

V and J are TRBV6-5 and TRBJ2-7; TRBD1 or TRBD2 may be the D gene (6 bases each). CDR1 and CDR2 (germline): MNHEY, SVGAGI. Deletions cut 2 bases from V and 4 bases from J, with 24 bases between. The CDR3 covers 18 residues. The CDR3, as DNA: TGTGCCAGCAGTTACGGGGCGGCTGAGGGACACGGGACTTACGAGCAGTACTTC. Protein: CASSYGAAEGHGTYEQYF.

This clonotype was seen a handful of times. This sequence joins TRBV25-1 and TRBJ1-2, with D possibly being TRBD1 (5 bases). Per germline, CDR1 MGHDK and CDR2 SYGVNS. V lost 5 bases to trimming and J lost 5 bases, with 15 bases between them. This CDR3 is built from 14 residues. For the CDR3, the DNA is TGTGCCAGCAGTCCCCGGCAGGGAGGGTATGGCTACACCTTC. This encodes CASSPRQGGYGYTF.